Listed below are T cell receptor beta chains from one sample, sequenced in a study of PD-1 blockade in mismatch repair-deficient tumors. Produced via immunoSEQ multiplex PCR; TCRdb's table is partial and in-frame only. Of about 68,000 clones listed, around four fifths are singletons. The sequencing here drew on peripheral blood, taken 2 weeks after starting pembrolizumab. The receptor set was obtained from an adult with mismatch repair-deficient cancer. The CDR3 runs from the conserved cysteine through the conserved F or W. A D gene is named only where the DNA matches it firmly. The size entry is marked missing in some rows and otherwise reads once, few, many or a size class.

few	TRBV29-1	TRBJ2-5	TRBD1	CSVDRARETQYF	TGCAGCGTCGACAGGGCGCGAGAGACCCAGTACTTC
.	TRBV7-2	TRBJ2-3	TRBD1	CASRPTGGVTDTQYF	TGTGCCAGCAGGCCGACAGGGGGGGTCACAGATACGCAGTATTTT
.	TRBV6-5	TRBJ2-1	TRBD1	CASSTRQGNNEQFF	TGTGCCAGCAGTACCCGACAGGGCAACAATGAGCAGTTCTTC
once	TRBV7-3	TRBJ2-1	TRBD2	CASSSRSGSNYNEQFF	TGTGCCAGCAGCTCACGGAGCGGGAGTAACTACAATGAGCAGTTCTTC
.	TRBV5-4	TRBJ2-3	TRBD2	CASSLLSGRFTDTQYF	TGTGCCAGCAGCTTGCTCAGCGGGAGGTTCACAGATACGCAGTATTTT
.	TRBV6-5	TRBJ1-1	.	CASSYGGYQSEAFF	TGTGCCAGCAGTTACGGAGGGTATCAGTCTGAAGCTTTCTTT
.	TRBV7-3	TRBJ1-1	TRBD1	CASSKTGGEGTEAFF	TGTGCCAGCAGCAAGACAGGGGGAGAGGGCACTGAAGCTTTCTTT
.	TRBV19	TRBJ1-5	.	CASSIGSQPQHF	TGTGCCAGTAGTATAGGGAGTCAGCCCCAGCATTTT
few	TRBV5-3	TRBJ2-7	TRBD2	CARSQPLAGEGSIPPYEQYF	TGTGCCAGAAGCCAACCCCTAGCGGGAGAAGGGTCCATTCCTCCCTACGAGCAGTACTTC
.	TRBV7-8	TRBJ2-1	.	CASSNRVLVEQFF	TGTGCCAGCAGCAACAGGGTTTTGGTTGAGCAGTTCTTC
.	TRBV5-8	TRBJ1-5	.	CASSLIPNSNQPQHF	TGTGCCAGCAGCTTGATTCCCAATAGCAATCAGCCCCAGCATTTT
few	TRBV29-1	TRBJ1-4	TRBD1	CSVEGQPFGEKLFF	TGCAGCGTTGAGGGACAGCCGTTCGGGGAAAAACTGTTTTTT
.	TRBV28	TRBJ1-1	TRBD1	CASSSQTGGAWLAEAFF	TGTGCCAGCAGTTCCCAGACAGGGGGCGCGTGGTTGGCTGAAGCTTTCTTT
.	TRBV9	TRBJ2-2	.	CASPLNTGELFF	TGTGCCAGCCCGTTGAACACCGGGGAGCTGTTTTTT
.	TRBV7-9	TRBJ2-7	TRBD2	CASSLDLAGPSYEQYF	TGTGCCAGCAGCTTAGATCTAGCGGGACCGTCCTACGAGCAGTACTTC
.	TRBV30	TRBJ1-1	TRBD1	CAWSARTGGKAFF	TGTGCCTGGAGTGCCCGGACAGGGGGCAAAGCTTTCTTT
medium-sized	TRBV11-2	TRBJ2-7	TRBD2	CASSPGLALTYEQYF	TGTGCCAGCAGCCCGGGACTAGCGTTGACCTACGAGCAGTACTTC
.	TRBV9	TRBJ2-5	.	CASSYRGDSQETQYF	TGTGCCAGCAGCTACCGAGGTGACAGCCAAGAGACCCAGTACTTC
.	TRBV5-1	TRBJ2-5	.	CASSLAGVQETQYF	TGCGCCAGCAGCTTGGCGGGGGTCCAAGAGACCCAGTACTTC
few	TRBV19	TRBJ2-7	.	CASSITGTKVEQYF	TGTGCCAGTAGTATCACTGGAACAAAGGTCGAGCAGTACTTC
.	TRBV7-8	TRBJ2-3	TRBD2	CASSFMGGRSTDTQYF	TGTGCCAGCAGCTTCATGGGCGGGAGGTCCACAGATACGCAGTATTTT
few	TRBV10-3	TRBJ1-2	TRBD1	CATQGVRVGYTF	TGTGCCACCCAGGGGGTAAGGGTTGGCTACACCTTC
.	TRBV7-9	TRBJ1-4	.	CASSNSPGAEEKLFF	TGTGCCAGCAGCAACAGCCCCGGGGCTGAGGAAAAACTGTTTTTT
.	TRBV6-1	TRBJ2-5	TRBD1	CATLQGMGETQYF	TGTGCCACCCTACAGGGGATGGGGGAGACCCAGTACTTC
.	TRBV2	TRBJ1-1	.	CASGGDRNTEAFF	TGTGCCAGCGGGGGGGATAGAAACACTGAAGCTTTCTTT
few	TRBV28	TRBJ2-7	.	CASISPDPKGFYEQYF	TGTGCCAGCATATCGCCTGACCCCAAAGGTTTCTACGAGCAGTACTTC
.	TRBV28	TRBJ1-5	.	CASSLGIGGNQPQHF	TGTGCCAGCAGCCTAGGGATAGGGGGCAATCAGCCCCAGCATTTT
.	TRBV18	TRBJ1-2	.	CASSGTEDYGYTF	TGTGCCAGCTCCGGGACGGAGGACTATGGCTACACCTTC
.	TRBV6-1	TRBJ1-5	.	CASRRQRSNQPQHF	TGTGCCAGCAGGAGACAGCGGAGCAATCAGCCCCAGCATTTT
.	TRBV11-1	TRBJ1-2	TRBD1	CASSPGQGKGGYTF	TGTGCCAGCAGCCCCGGACAGGGAAAGGGTGGCTACACCTTC
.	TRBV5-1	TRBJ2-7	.	CASSLWGGRGSTYEQYF	TGCGCCAGCAGCCTCTGGGGTGGGCGGGGCTCAACCTACGAGCAGTACTTC
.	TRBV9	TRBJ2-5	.	CASTLGGGQETQYF	TGTGCCAGCACTCTAGGGGGGGGTCAAGAGACCCAGTACTTC
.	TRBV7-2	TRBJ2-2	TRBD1	CASSLNPGGNTGELFF	TGTGCCAGCAGCTTAAATCCAGGGGGCAACACCGGGGAGCTGTTTTTT
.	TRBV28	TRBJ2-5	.	CASSFGSTKTQYF	TGTGCCAGCAGTTTTGGGAGCACGAAGACCCAGTACTTC
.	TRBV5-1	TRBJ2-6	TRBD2	CASSPGTSGGGGANVLTF	TGCGCCAGCAGCCCTGGTACTAGCGGGGGCGGTGGGGCCAACGTCCTGACTTTC
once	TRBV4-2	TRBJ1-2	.	CASSQDAVNYGYTF	TGTGCCAGCAGCCAAGATGCAGTTAACTATGGCTACACCTTC
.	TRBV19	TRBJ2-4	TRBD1	CASSIRRDRNIQYF	TGTGCCAGTAGTATTCGCCGGGACAGAAACATTCAGTACTTC
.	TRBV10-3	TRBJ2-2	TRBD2	CAIRKGLADTGELFF	TGTGCCATCAGGAAGGGACTAGCGGACACCGGGGAGCTGTTTTTT